The source of this TCR beta chain is a study of human CD8 memory T cell subsets (dated by TCRdb to 2018 to 2020). With regard to the full study: The clonal relationships among stem-like (TSTEM), progenitor exhausted-like (TPEX) and effector memory CD8+ T cell subsets were assessed by comparing the TCRbeta repertoires of these subsets. TCRbeta repertoires were obtained from several donors, each contributing TSTEM, TPEX and effector memory subsets.

Peripheral blood mononuclear cells were isolated from healthy donor buffy coats by density gradient separation. In the study, total CD8+ T cells were enriched by negative magnetic separation with EasySep or MojoSort CD8+ T cell isolation kits. For each subset, total RNA was extracted using an RNeasy Mini Kit from duplicate vials of some 160,000 sorted CD8+ T cells. The PBMCs were used either fresh or after being cryopreserved in fetal bovine serum with roughly 10% DMSO. Fluorescence-activated cell sorting on a FACSAria III was used to sort the CD8+ T cell subsets to purity. The paper's findings and limits, for the study overall: Both stem-like subsets shared clonotypes with effector memory cells, but TSTEM and TPEX repertoires overlapped minimally, suggesting distinct antigen spectra. Chao1 estimates suggested greater repertoire diversity in TSTEM than in TPEX subsets, potentially reflecting a broader range of specificities. Normalized Shannon-Wiener diversity was similarly high in the TSTEM and TPEX subsets, while the effector memory subsets were comparatively less diverse. Sequencing was limited to TCRbeta chains, and the repertoire comparisons were based on roughly 6 donors analyzed with paired t-tests and Bonferroni correction.

A Human TCR Profiling Kit was used to prepare UMI-labeled 5' RACE TCRbeta libraries. Every TCRbeta library was prepared in parallel with an identical number of PCR cycles. The original pipeline was this. Between 3,000 and 18,000 functional CDR3beta clonotypes were contained in each TCRbeta library. MIGEC 1.2.9 was used for UMI extraction and consensus assembly, with at least three reads per UMI being required. MiXCR 3.0.3 was used to extract the in-frame CDR3beta repertoires. Diversity metrics were computed in VDJtools 1.2.1 after downsampling each sample to 42,000 randomly selected UMIs. For each sample pair, the repertoire overlap metrics D, R and F2 were calculated in VDJtools using the top 3,000 clones. TCRdb reprocessed the reads, so every CDR3 protein sequence counts as one entry and DNA is not shown. TCRdb's processing, not the authors' own work, is the source of the V and J calls. This sample's clone table shows under 13,000 distinct CDR3 sequences. The ten most abundant clones make up around 15% of the sample.

Of note for this clonotype: The clone's antigen remains unknown.

The receptor was derived from a human donor in good health. Sample: CD8+ T cells from PBMCs.

For the CDR3, the sequence is CSVEEAASYEQYF. The sequence is built from TRBV29-1 and TRBJ2-7. CDR1 SQVTM and CDR2 ANQGSEA are derived from the germline V gene. From cysteine to phenylalanine, the CDR3 is 13 amino acids long. No DNA sequence was recorded.